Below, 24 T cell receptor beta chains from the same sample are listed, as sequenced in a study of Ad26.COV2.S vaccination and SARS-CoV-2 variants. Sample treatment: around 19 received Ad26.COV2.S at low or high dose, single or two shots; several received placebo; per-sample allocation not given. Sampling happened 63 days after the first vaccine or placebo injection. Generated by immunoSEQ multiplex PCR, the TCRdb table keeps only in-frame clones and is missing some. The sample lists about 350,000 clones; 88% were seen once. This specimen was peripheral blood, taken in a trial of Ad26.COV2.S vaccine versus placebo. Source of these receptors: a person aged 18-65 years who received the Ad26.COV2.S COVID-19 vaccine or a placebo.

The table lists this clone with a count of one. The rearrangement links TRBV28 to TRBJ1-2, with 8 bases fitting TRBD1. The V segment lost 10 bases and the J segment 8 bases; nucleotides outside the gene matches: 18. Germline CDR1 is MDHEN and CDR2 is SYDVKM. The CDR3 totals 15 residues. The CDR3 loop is CATAYPGGGRGGYTF. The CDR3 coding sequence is TGTGCCACCGCCTACCCAGGGGGCGGTCGGGGCGGCTACACCTTC.

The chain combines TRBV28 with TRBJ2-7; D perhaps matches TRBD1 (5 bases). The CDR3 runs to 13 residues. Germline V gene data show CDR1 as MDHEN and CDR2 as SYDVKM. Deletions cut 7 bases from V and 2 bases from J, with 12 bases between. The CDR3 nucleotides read TGTGCCAGCATCAGGAAGGGGACCTACGAGCAGTACTTC. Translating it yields CASIRKGTYEQYF. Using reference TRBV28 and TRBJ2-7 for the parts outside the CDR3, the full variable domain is DVKVTQSSRYLVKRTGEKVFLECVQDMDHENMFWYRQDPGLGLRLIYFSYDVKMKEKGDIPEGYSVSREKKERFSLILESASTNQTSMYLCASIRKGTYEQYFGPGTRLTVT.

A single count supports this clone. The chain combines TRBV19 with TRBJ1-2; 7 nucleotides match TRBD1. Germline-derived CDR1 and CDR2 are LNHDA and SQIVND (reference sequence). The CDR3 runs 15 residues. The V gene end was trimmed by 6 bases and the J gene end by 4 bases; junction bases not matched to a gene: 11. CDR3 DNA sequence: TGTGCCAGTAGCTACACAGGGGCGCCCGGCTATGGCTACACCTTC. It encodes CASSYTGAPGYGYTF.

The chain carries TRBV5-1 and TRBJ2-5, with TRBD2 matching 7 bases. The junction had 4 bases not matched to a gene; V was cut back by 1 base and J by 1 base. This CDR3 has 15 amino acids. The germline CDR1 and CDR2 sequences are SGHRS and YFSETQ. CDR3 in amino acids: CASSLNSGPQETQYF. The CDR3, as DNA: TGCGCCAGCAGCTTGAATAGCGGGCCCCAAGAGACCCAGTACTTC.

The CDR3 loop reads CASSLAGSYNEQFF. Here the CDR3 DNA reads TGTGCCAGCAGCTTAGCGGGCTCCTACAATGAGCAGTTCTTC. The chain links TRBV27 to TRBJ2-1; 7 positions agree with TRBD2. The germline gives CDR1 MNHEY, CDR2 SMNVEV (reference sequence). This CDR3 comprises 14 residues. V was pared by 6 bases and J by 0 bases, with 2 bases of the junction left unmatched.

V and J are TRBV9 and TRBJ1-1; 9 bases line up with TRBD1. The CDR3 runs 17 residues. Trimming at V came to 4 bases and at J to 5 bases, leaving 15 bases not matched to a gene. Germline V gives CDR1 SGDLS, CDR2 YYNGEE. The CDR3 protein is CASSSRQGGTRQTEAFF. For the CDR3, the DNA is TGTGCCAGCAGCTCCAGACAGGGGGGAACGAGACAGACTGAAGCTTTCTTT. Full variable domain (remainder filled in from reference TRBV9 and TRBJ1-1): DSGVTQTPKHLITATGQRVTLRCSPRSGDLSVYWYQQSLDQGLQFLIQYYNGEERAKGNILERFSAQQFPDLHSELNLSSLELGDSALYFCASSSRQGGTRQTEAFFGQGTRLTVV.

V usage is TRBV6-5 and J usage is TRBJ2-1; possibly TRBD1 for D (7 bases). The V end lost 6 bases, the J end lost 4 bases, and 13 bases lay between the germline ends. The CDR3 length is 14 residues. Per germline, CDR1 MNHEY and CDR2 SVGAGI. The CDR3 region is CASSGGQRYNEQFF. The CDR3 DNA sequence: TGTGCCAGCAGCGGGGGACAGAGATACAATGAGCAGTTCTTC.

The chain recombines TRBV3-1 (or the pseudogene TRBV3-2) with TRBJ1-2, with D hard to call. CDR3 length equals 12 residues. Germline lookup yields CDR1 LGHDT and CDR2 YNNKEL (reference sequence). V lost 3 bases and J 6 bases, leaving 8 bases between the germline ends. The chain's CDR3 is CASSQSVNGYTF. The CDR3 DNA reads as TGTGCCAGCAGCCAGTCGGTCAATGGCTACACCTTC.

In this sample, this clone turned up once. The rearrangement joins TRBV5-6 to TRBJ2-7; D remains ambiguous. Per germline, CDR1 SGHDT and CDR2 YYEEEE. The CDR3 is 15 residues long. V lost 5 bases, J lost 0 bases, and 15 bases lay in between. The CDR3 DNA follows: TGTGCCAGCAGTATACGTGGGCGCAGCTCCTACGAGCAGTACTTC. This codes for CASSIRGRSSYEQYF.

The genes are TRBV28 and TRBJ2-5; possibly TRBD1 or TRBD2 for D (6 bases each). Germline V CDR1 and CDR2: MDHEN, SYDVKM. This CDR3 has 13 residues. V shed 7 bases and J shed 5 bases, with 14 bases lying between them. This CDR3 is CASNEGGRETQYF. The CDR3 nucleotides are TGTGCCAGCAATGAGGGGGGTCGCGAGACCCAGTACTTC.

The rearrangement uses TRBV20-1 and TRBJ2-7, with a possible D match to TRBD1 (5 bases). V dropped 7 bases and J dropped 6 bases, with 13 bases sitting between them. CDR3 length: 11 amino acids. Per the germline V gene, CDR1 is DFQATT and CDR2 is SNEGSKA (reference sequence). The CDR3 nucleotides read TGCAGTGGCAGGGCGGTTGGCGAGCAGTACTTC. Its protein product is CSGRAVGEQYF.

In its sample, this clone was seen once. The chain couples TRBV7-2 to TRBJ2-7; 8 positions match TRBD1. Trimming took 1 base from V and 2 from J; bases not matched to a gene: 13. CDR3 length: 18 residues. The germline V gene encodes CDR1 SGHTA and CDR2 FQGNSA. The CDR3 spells CASSLVRDLTGVTYEQYF. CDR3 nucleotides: TGTGCCAGCAGCTTAGTTCGGGACCTGACAGGGGTAACCTACGAGCAGTACTTC.

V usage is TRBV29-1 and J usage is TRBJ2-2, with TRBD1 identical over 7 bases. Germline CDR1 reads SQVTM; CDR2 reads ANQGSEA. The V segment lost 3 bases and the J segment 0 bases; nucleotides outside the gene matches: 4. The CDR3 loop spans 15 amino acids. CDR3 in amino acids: CSVDKGGANTGELFF. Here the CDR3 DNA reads TGCAGCGTTGATAAAGGGGGCGCGAACACCGGGGAGCTGTTTTTT.

The CDR3 DNA reads as TGCAGCGTTGGCGCGTCGGTTACGCAGTATTTT. This encodes CSVGASVTQYF. The chain combines TRBV29-1 with TRBJ2-3; D is uncertain. The V end lost 4 bases, the J end lost 8 bases, and 10 bases lay between the germline ends. Germline assignment: CDR1 SQVTM and CDR2 ANQGSEA. The length of the CDR3 is 11 residues.

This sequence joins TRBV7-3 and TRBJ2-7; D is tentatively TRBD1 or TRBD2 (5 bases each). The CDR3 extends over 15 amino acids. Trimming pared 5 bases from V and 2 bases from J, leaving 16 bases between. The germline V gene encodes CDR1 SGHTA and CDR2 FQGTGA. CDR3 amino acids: CASSPSGGPTYEQYF. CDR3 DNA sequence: TGTGCCAGCAGCCCGAGTGGGGGACCGACCTACGAGCAGTACTTC.

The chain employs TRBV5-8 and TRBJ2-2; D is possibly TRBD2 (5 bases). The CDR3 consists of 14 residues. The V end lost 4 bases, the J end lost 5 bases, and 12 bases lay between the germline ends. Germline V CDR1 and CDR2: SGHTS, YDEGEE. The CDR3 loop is CASSQRVRTGELFF. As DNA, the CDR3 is TGTGCCAGCAGCCAGAGGGTTAGGACCGGGGAGCTGTTTTTT.

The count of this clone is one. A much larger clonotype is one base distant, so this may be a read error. The CDR3 nucleotides read TGTGCCAGCAGTTCCGGCAGCTATGGCTACACCTTC. The encoded protein is CASSSGSYGYTF. This sequence joins TRBV6-2 or TRBV6-3 and TRBJ1-2; D gene unclear. V was pared by 4 bases and J by 4 bases, with 7 bases between. The germline V gene encodes CDR1 MNHEY and CDR2 SVGEGT. The CDR3 length is 12 residues.

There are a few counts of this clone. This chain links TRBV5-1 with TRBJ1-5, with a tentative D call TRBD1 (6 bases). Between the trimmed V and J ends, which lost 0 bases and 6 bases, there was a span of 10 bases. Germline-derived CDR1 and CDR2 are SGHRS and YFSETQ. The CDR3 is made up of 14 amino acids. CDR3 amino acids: CASSLDRASQPQHF. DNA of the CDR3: TGCGCCAGCAGCTTGGACAGGGCCTCTCAGCCCCAGCATTTT. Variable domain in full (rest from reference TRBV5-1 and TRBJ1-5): KAGVTQTPRYLIKTRGQQVTLSCSPISGHRSVSWYQQTPGQGLQFLFEYFSETQRNKGNFPGRFSGRQFSNSRSEMNVSTLELGDSALYLCASSLDRASQPQHFGDGTRLSIL.

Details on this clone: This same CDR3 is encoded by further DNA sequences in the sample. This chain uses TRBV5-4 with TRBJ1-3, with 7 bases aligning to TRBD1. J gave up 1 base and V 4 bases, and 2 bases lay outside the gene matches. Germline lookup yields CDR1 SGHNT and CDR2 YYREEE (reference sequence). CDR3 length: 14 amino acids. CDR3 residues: CASSPTGSGNTIYF. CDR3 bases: TGTGCCAGCAGCCCGACAGGGTCTGGAAACACCATATATTTT.

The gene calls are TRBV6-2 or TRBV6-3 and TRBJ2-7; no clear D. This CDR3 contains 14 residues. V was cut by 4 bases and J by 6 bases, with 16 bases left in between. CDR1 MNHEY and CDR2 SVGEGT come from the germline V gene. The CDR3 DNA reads TGTGCCAGCAGTTCAGCTCGGTCTAACGGCGAGCAGTACTTC. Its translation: CASSSARSNGEQYF.

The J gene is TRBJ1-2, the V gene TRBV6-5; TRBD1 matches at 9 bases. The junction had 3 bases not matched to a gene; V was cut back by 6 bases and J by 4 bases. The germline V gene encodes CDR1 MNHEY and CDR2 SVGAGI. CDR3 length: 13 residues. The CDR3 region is CASRQGAAYGYTF. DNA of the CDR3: TGTGCCAGCAGACAGGGGGCGGCCTATGGCTACACCTTC.

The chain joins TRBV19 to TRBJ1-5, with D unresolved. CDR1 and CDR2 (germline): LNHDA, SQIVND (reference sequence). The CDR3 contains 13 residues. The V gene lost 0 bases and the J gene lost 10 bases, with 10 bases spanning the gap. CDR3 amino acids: CASSIDPGIPQHF. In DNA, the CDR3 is TGTGCCAGTAGTATAGACCCTGGCATTCCCCAGCATTTT. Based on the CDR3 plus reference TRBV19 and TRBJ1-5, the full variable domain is DGGITQSPKYLFRKEGQNVTLSCEQNLNHDAMYWYRQDPGQGLRLIYYSQIVNDFQKGDIAEGYSVSREKKESFPLTVTSAQKNPTAFYLCASSIDPGIPQHFGDGTRLSIL.

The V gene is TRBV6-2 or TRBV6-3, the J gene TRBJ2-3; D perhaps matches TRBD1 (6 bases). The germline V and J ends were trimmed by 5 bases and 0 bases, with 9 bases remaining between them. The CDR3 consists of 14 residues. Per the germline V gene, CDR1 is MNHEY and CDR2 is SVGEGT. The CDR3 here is CASSGGSSTDTQYF. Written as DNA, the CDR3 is TGTGCCAGCAGTGGGGGCAGTAGCACAGATACGCAGTATTTT.

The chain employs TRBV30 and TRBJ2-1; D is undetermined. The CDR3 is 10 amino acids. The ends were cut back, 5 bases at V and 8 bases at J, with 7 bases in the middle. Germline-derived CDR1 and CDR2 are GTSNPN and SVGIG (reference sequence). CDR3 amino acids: CAWGVYEQFF. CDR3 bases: TGTGCCTGGGGGGTTTATGAGCAGTTCTTC.